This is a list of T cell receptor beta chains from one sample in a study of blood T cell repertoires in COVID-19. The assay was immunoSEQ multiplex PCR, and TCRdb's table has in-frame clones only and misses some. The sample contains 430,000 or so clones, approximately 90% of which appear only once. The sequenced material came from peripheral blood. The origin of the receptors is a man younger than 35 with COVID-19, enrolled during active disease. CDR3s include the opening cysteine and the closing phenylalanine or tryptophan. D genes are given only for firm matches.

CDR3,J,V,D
CASSIWGVSTEAFF,TRBJ1-1,TRBV19,-
CASSPILEREFYEQYF,TRBJ2-7,TRBV11-2,TRBD2
CASSLSGGALYEQYF,TRBJ2-7,TRBV27,-
CASSIQAPGGNEQFF,TRBJ2-1,TRBV19,-
CASSLGDSYEQYF,TRBJ2-7,TRBV11-2,-
CASSSRGDGYTF,TRBJ1-2,TRBV5-1,-
CASSLGPSPTHTDTQYF,TRBJ2-3,TRBV7-2,-
CASRSGTEETQYF,TRBJ2-5,TRBV5-4,TRBD1
CTSSPRSTSGDNYGYTF,TRBJ1-2,TRBV1,-
CASSFRQGNQPQHF,TRBJ1-5,TRBV7-2,TRBD1
CASSQGQGNYGYTF,TRBJ1-2,TRBV5-4,TRBD1
CASSDRGVNTEAFF,TRBJ1-1,TRBV5-6,TRBD1
CASSSVGITDTQYF,TRBJ2-3,TRBV19,-
CASSRHESGRIETQYF,TRBJ2-5,TRBV3-1/TRBV3-2,-
CASSGAIGQHSNQPQHF,TRBJ1-5,TRBV6-1,-
CASSVVVGGLYEQYF,TRBJ2-7,TRBV9,TRBD1
CASSIVTSLSGELFF,TRBJ2-2,TRBV19,-